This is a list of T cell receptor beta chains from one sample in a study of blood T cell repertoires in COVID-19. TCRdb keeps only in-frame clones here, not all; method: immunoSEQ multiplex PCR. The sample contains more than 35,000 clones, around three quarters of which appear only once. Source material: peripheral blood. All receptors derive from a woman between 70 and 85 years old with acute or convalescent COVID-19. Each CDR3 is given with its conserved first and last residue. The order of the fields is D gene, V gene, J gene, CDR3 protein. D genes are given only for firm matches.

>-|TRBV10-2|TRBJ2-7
CASSKHEQYF
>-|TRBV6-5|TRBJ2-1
CASSEAGNEQFF
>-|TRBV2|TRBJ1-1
CASSEYSEAFF
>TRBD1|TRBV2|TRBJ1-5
CASSGQDRAVNQPQHF
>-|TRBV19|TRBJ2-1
CASSLTGSYNEQFF
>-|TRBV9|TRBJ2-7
CASSVGEWGSYEQYF
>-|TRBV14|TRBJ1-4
CASSPQGRDNEKLFF
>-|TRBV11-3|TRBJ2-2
CASSFRGGLNGELFF
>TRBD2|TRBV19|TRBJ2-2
CASSIVAGGPGELFF
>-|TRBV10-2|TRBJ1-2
CASGPPGVYGYTF
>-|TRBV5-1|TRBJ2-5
CASSLGWADQETQYF
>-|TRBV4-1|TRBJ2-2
CASSRQENTGELFF
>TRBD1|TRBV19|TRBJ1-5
CASTGTGNLGSNQPQHF
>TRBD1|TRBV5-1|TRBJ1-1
CASTRGTGGTEAFF
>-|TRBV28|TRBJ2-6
CASTWAGHPGANVLTF
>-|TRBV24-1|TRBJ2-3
CATSDLPGSSSTDTQYF
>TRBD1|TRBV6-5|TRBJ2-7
CASSQETGDTYEQYF
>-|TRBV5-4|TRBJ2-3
CASSLARVARTDTQYF
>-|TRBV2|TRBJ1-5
CASRAGEGGQPQHF
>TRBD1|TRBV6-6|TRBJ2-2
CASSYWGQGRAGELFF
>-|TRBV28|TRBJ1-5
CASLLHSSNQPQHF
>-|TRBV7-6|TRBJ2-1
CASSLGPSSYNEQFF
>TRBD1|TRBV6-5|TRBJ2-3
CASSYLPGTGTDTQYF
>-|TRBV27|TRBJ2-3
CGTGDRTDTQYF
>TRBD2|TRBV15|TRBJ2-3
CATSRGVFSGGTDTQYF
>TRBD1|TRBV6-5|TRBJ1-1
CASSDSGTGWTEAFF
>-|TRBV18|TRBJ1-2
CASSPTLLPDGYTF
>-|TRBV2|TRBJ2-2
CASRGASTGELFF
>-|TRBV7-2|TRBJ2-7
CASSLLYEQYF
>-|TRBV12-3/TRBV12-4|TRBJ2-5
CASSFRGGETQYF
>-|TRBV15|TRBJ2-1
CATSREEGGYNEQFF
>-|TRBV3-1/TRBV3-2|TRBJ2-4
CASSQNERQIQYF
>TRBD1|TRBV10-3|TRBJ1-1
CAIGQGPGTEAFF
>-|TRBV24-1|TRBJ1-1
CATRERGGTEAFF
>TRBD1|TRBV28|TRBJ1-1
CASEGTGGTEAFF
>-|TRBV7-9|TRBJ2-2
CASSLGQANTGELFF
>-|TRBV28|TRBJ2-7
CASSFRRGPVSYEQYF
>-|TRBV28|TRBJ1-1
CASSLPGGRGTEAFF
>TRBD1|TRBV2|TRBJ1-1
CASSEAGTGGNTEAFF
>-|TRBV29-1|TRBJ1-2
CSVERGFYGYTF
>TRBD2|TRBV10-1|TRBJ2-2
CASSSLSSGSSANTGELFF
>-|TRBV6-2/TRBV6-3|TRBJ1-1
CASSYSDRDRNTEAFF